The clone carrying this TCR beta chain showed up just once. The data derive from a study of blood T cell repertoires in COVID-19. About the study: Samples taken during acute and convalescent COVID-19 were collected in the United States, Italy and Spain. PBMCs, B-cell-depleted T cells, or T cells were the source of the cDNA or gDNA that made up the material.

CDR1 and CDR2 (germline): SEHNR, FQNEAQ (reference sequence). J gave up 3 bases and V 0 bases, and 2 bases lay outside the gene matches. This CDR3 is built from 15 residues. Under the authors' procedure: Researchers report that nucleated cell counts were estimated from reference gene primer amplification. The repertoire was sequenced with immunoSEQ multiplex PCR; TCRdb's copy has only in-frame clones and lacks some. That table supplies the V and J calls and clone size; D and trimming were determined from the DNA. The sample shows about 180,000 clones, around 83% of them seen only once. The chain is built from TRBV7-9 and TRBJ1-5; TRBD1 matches at 7 bases. The material sequenced was peripheral blood. The source is a human donor in a cohort sampled during active COVID-19. CDR3 DNA: TGTGCCAGCAGCTTAGCAGGGGGCTTCAATCAGCCCCAGCATTTT. This sequence encodes CASSLAGGFNQPQHF.